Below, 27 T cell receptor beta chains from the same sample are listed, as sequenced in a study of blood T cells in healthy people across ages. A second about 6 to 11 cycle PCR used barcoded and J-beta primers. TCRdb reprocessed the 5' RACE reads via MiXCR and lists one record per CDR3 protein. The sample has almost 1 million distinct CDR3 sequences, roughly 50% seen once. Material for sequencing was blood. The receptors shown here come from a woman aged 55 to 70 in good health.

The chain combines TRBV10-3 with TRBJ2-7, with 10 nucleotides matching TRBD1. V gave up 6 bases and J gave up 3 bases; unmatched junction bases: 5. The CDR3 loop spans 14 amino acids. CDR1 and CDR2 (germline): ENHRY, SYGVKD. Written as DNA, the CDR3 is TGTGCCATCAGCGCGACAGGGGGCGGCTACGAGCAGTACTTC. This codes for CAISATGGGYEQYF.

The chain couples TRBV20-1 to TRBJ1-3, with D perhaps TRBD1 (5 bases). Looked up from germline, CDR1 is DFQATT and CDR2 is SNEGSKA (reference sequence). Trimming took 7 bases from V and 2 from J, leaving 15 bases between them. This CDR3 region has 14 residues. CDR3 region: CSGKWSGTGNTIYF. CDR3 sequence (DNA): TGCAGTGGCAAGTGGTCAGGGACTGGAAACACCATATATTTT.

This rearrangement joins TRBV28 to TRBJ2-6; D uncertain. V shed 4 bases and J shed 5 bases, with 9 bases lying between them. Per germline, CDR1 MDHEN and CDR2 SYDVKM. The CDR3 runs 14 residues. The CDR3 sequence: CASSSPGWANVLTF. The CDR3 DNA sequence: TGTGCCAGCAGTTCTCCAGGCTGGGCCAACGTCCTGACTTTC.

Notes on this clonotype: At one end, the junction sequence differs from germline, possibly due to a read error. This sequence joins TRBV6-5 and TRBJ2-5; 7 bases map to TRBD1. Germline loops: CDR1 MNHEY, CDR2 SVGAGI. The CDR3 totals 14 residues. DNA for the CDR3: TGTGCCGGCAGACAACAGGGGTTGGGTGAGACCCAGTACTTC. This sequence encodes CAGRQQGLGETQYF.

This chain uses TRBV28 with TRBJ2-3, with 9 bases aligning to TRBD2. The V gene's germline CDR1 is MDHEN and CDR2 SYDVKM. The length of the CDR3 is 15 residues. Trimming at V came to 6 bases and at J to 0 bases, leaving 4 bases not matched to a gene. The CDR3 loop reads CASRRLAASTDTQYF. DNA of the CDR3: TGTGCCAGCAGAAGACTAGCGGCCAGCACAGATACGCAGTATTTT. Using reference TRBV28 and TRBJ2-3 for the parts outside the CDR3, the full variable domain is DVKVTQSSRYLVKRTGEKVFLECVQDMDHENMFWYRQDPGLGLRLIYFSYDVKMKEKGDIPEGYSVSREKKERFSLILESASTNQTSMYLCASRRLAASTDTQYFGPGTRLTVL.

CDR3 sequence (DNA): TGTGCCAGCAGTGCAGACCCGGCTAGAAACATTCAGTACTTC. It is translated as CASSADPARNIQYF. The chain links TRBV12-3 or TRBV12-4 to TRBJ2-4; D is unresolved. This CDR3 spans 14 amino acids. The V end lost 5 bases, the J end lost 6 bases, and 14 bases lay between the germline ends.

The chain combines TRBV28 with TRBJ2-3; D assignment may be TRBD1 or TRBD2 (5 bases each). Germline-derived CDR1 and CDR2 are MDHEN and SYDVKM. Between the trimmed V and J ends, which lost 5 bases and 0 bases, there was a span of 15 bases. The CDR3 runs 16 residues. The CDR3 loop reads CASSDRDRRSTDTQYF. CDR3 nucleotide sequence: TGTGCCAGCAGTGACCGGGACCGAAGAAGCACAGATACGCAGTATTTT.

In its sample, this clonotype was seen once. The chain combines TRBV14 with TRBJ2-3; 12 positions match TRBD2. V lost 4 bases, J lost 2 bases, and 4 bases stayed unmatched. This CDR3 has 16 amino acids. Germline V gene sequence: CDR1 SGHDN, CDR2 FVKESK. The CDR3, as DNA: TGTGCCAGCAGCCCGACTAGCGGGAGACACACAGATACGCAGTATTTT. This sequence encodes CASSPTSGRHTDTQYF.

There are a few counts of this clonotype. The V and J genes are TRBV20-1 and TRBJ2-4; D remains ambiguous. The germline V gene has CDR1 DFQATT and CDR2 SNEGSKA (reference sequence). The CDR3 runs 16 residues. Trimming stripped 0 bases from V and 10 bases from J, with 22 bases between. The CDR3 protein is CSARDESTPGGYIQYF. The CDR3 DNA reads TGCAGTGCTAGAGATGAGAGCACCCCCGGTGGATATATTCAGTACTTC.

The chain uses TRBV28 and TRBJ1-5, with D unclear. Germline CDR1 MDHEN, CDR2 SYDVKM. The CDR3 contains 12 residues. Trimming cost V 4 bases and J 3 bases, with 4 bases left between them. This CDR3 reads CASSSINQPQHF. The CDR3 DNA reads TGTGCCAGCAGTTCGATCAATCAGCCCCAGCATTTT.

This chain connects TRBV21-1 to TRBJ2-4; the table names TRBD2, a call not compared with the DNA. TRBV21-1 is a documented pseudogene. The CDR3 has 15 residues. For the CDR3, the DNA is TGTGCCAGCCCCGAGGGACCCAGGGCCAAAAACATTCAGTACTTC. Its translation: CASPEGPRAKNIQYF.

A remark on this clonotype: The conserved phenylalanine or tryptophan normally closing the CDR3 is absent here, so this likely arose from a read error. CDR3 sequence reads: CASYGLGGFEQYL. For the CDR3, the DNA is TGTGCCAGCTACGGACTCGGGGGGTTTGAGCAGTACCTC. The chain is built from TRBV2 and TRBJ2-7; TRBD2 matches at 7 bases. V shed 8 bases, J shed 7 bases, and the junction held 11 bases outside the gene matches. This CDR3 has 13 residues. Germline values: CDR1 SNHLY, CDR2 FYNNEI.

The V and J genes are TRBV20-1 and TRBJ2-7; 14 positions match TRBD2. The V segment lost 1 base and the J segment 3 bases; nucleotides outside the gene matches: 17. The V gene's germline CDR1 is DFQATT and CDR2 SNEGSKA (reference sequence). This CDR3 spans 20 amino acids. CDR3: CSARGSGGGTSGSASYEQYF. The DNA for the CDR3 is TGCAGTGCTAGAGGCTCCGGGGGTGGGACTAGCGGGAGTGCCAGCTACGAGCAGTACTTC.

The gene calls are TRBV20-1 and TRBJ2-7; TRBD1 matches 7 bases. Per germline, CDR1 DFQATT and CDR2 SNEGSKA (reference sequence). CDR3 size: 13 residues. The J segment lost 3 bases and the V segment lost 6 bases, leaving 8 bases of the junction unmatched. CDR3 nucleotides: TGCAGTGCCAAACAGGGGAGAAGCTACGAGCAGTACTTC. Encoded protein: CSAKQGRSYEQYF.

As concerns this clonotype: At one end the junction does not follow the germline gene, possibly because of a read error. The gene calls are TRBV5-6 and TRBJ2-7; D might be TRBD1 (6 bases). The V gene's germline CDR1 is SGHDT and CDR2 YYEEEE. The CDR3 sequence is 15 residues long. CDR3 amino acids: CANSLLQGGAYEQYF. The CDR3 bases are TGTGCCAACAGCTTGTTACAGGGTGGGGCCTACGAGCAGTACTTC.

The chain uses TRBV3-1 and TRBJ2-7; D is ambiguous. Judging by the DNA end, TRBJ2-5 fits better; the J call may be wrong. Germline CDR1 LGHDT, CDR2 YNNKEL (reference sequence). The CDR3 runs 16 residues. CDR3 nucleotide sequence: TGTGCCAGCAGCCCCTACGGTGGGGATTGGAAAGAGACCCAGTACTTC. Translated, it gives CASSPYGGDWKETQYF.

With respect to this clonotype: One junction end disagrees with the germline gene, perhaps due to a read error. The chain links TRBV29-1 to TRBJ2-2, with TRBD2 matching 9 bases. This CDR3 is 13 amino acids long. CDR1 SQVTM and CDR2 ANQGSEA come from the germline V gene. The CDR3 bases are TGCAGCGTTGGCGGGAGGGACACCGGGGAGTTGTTTTTT. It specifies CSVGGRDTGELFF.

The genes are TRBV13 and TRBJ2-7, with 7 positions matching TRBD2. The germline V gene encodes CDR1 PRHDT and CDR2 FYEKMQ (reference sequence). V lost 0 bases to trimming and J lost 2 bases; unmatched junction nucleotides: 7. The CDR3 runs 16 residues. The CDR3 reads CASSLGASGHTYEQYF. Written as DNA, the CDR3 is TGTGCCAGCAGCTTAGGGGCTAGCGGCCATACCTACGAGCAGTACTTC.

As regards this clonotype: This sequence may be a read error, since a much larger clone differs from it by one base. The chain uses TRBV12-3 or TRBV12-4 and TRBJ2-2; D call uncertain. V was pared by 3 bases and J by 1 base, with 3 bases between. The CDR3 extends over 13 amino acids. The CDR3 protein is CASSFKNTGELFF. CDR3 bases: TGTGCCAGCAGTTTTAAGAACACCGGGGAGCTGTTTTTT.

The CDR3 nucleotides read TGTGCCAGTAGCCTCAGTGGCGGAGGTACGCAGTATTTT. Translation: CASSLSGGGTQYF. This rearrangement joins TRBV28 to TRBJ2-3; D is possibly TRBD2 (5 bases). The CDR3 has 13 residues. V lost 9 bases, J lost 8 bases, and 18 bases lay in between. From germline, CDR1 is MDHEN and CDR2 SYDVKM.

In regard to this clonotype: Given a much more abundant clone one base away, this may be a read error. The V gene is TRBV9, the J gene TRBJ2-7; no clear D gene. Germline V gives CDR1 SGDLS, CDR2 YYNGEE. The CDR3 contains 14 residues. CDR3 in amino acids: CTSSVEDWPYEQYF. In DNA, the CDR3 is TGTACCAGCAGCGTAGAAGACTGGCCCTACGAGCAGTACTTC.

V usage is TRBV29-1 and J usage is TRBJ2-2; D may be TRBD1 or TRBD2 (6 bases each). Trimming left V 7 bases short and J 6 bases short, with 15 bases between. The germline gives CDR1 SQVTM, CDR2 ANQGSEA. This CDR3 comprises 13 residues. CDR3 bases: TGCAGCGCGGGGGCCCTAGGTCCCGGGGAGCTGTTTTTT. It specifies CSAGALGPGELFF.

In DNA, the CDR3 is TGTGCCAGCAGCTGGATGGGACTAGCGGGACCCCTAGCCAAAAACATTCAGTACTTC. Translation gives CASSWMGLAGPLAKNIQYF. The chain links TRBV7-2 to TRBJ2-4, with TRBD2 matching 13 bases. V was clipped by 4 bases and J by 0 bases; unmatched bases: 9. Germline CDR1 is SGHTA and CDR2 is FQGNSA. CDR3 length: 19 residues.

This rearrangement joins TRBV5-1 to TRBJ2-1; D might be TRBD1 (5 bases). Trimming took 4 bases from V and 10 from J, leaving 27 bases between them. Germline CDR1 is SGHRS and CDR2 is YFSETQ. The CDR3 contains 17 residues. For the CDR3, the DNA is TGCGCCAGCAGCAGTTGGGGCTCTAGAGGTTACTCCTACGAGCAGTTCTTC. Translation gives CASSSWGSRGYSYEQFF.

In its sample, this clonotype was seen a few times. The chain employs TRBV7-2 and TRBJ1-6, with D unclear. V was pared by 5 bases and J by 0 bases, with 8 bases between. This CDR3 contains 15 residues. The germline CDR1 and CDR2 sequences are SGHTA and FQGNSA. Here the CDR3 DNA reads TGTGCCAGCAGCCACGACAACTCCTATAATTCACCCCTCCACTTT. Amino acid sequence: CASSHDNSYNSPLHF.

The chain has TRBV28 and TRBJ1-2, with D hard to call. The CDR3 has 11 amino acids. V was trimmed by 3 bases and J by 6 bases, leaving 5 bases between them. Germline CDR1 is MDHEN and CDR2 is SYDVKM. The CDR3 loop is CASSLADGYTF. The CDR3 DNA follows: TGTGCCAGCAGTTTGGCAGATGGCTACACCTTC.

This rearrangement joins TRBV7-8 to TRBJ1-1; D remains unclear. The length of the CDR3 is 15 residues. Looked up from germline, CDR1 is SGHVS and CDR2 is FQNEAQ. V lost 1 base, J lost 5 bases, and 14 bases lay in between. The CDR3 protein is CASSLGPSVRTEAFF. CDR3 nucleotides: TGTGCCAGCAGCTTAGGTCCATCCGTGAGGACTGAAGCTTTCTTT.